This T cell receptor (beta chain) was profiled in a study of blood T cell repertoires in COVID-19. Generated by immunoSEQ multiplex PCR, the TCRdb table keeps only in-frame clones and is missing some. The sample shows about 140,000 clones, roughly 85% of them seen only once. The clonotype was recovered from a human donor in a cohort sampled during active COVID-19. Sample: peripheral blood.

This CDR3 reads CASSPGTGSNQPQHF. CDR3 sequence (DNA): TGTGCCAGCAGCCCAGGGACAGGGAGCAATCAGCCCCAGCATTTT. V is TRBV7-8 and J is TRBJ1-5, with 9 bases that match TRBD1. Unmatched junction bases numbered 3, after V lost 5 bases and J lost 1 base. The germline CDR1 and CDR2 sequences are SGHVS and FQNEAQ. The CDR3 covers 15 residues. Full variable domain (outside the CDR3, taken from reference TRBV7-8 and TRBJ1-5): GAGVSQSPRYKVAKRGQDVALRCDPISGHVSLFWYQQALGQGPEFLTYFQNEAQLDKSGLPSDRFFAERPEGSVSTLKIQRTQQEDSAVYLCASSPGTGSNQPQHFGDGTRLSIL.